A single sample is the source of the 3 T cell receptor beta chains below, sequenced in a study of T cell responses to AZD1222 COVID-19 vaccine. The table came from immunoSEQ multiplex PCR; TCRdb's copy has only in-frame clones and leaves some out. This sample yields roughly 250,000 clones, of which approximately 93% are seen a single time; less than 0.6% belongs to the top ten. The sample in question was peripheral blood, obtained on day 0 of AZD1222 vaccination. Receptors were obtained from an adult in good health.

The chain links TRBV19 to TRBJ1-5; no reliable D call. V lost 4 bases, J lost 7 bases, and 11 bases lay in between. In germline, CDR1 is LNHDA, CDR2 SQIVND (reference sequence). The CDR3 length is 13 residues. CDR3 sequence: CASSTYEAQPQHF. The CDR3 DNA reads TGTGCCAGTAGTACCTACGAGGCGCAGCCCCAGCATTTT.

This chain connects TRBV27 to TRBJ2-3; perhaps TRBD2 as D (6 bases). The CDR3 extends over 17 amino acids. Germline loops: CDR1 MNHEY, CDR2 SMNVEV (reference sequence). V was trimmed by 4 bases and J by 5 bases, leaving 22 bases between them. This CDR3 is CASSSPPAGKVGDTQYF. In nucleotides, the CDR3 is TGTGCCAGCAGTTCCCCTCCTGCGGGAAAGGTTGGAGATACGCAGTATTTT.

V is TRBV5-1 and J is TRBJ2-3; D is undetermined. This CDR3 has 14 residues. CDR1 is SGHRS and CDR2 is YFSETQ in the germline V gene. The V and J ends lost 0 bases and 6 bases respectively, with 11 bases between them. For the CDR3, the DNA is TGCGCCAGCAGCTTGGCCGGATCCTCGGATACGCAGTATTTT. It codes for CASSLAGSSDTQYF.